This T cell receptor beta chain was retrieved from a study of shared clonotypes between healthy human individuals. Study-level information: Per donor, three plates held CD4 naive cells, three held CD4 memory, two held CD8 naive and one held CD8 memory. General observations from the study: Compared with clonotypes that all four donors shared, non-shared clonotypes had lower generation probabilities. With a handful of donors compared, around 5% of naive CD4 clonotypes were shared.

As regards this clone: Its target is unknown.

V gave up 1 base and J gave up 0 bases, with 4 bases separating them. The CDR3 has 13 amino acids. Germline values: CDR1 SGDLS, CDR2 YYNGEE. Per the original data handling: From ImmunoSEQ came sequences covering only the junction and carrying no quality scores, so filtering differed. Repertoires were generated with immunoSEQ multiplex PCR, while TCRdb's copy carries only in-frame clones and drops some. V and J calls plus clone size are reproduced from that table; the DNA served to infer D and trimming. The sample shows more than 2 million clones, approximately 95% of them seen only once. The clonotype originates from a man aged 18 to 29 in good health. Sequencing was performed on naive CD4+ T cells sorted from blood. Subset noted: CD45RA+ positively selected. The rearrangement joins TRBV9 to TRBJ1-1; the D is unclear. CDR3 DNA: TGTGCCAGCAGCGTAAAGATGAACACTGAAGCTTTCTTT. Its protein product is CASSVKMNTEAFF.